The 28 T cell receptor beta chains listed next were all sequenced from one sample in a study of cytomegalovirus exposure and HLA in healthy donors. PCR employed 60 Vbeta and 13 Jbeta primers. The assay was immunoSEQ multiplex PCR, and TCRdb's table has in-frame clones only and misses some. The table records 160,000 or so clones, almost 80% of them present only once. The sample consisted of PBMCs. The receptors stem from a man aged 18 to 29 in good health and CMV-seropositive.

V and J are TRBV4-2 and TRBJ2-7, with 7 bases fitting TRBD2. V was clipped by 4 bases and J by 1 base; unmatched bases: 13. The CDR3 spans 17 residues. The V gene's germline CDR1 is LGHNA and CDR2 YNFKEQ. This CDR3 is CASSRLGLADDSYEQYF. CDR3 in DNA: TGTGCCAGCAGCCGCTTGGGGCTAGCGGATGATTCCTACGAGCAGTACTTC.

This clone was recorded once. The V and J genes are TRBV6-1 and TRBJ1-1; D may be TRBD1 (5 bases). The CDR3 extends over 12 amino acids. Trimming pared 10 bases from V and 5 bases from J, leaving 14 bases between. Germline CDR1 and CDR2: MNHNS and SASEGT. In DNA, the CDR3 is TGTGCCACGGGGGGTCCGGGGACTGAAGCTTTCTTT. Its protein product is CATGGPGTEAFF.

The CDR3, as DNA: TGTGCCAGCGGGCTCCCTGGAGGACTAGTCGAGAATGAGCAGTTCTTC. This sequence encodes CASGLPGGLVENEQFF. The chain uses TRBV28 and TRBJ2-1, with 7 nucleotides matching TRBD2. Germline trimming cut 8 bases from V and 7 bases from J; bases unmatched to any gene: 17. The CDR3 is made up of 16 amino acids. Germline V gene lookup returns CDR1 MDHEN and CDR2 SYDVKM.

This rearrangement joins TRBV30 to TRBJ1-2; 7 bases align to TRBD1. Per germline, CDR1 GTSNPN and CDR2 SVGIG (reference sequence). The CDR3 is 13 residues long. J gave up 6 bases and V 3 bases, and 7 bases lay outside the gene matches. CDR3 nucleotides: TGTGCCTGGAGAGCAGGGGGAACCGATGGCTACACCTTC. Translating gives CAWRAGGTDGYTF.

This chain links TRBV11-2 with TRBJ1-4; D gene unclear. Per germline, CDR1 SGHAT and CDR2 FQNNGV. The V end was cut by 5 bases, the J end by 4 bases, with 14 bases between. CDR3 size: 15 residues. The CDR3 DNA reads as TGTGCCAGCAGCGACGAACGCGGGGTTAATGAAAAACTGTTTTTT. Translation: CASSDERGVNEKLFF. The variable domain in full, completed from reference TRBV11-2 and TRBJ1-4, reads EAGVAQSPRYKIIEKRQSVAFWCNPISGHATLYWYQQILGQGPKLLIQFQNNGVVDDSQLPKDRFSAERLKGVDSTLKIQPAKLEDSAVYLCASSDERGVNEKLFFGSGTQLSVL.

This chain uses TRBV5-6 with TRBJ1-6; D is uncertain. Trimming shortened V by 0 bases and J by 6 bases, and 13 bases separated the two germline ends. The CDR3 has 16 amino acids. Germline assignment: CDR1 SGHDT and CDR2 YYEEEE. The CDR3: CASSLAGRPFNSPLHF. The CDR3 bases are TGTGCCAGCAGCTTGGCGGGTAGACCGTTTAATTCACCCCTCCACTTT.

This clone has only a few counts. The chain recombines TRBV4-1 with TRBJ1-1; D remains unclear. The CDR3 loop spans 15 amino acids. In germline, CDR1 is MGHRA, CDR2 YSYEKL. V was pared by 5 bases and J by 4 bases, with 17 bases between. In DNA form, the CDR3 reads TGCGCCAGCAGCGAACCGAGGGTAGGGATCACTGAAGCTTTCTTT. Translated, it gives CASSEPRVGITEAFF.

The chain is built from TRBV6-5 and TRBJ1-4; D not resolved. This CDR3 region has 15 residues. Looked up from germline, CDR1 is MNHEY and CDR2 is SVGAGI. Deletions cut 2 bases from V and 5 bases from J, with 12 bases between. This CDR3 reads CASSYGTTRNEKLFF. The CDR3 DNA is TGTGCCAGCAGTTACGGTACGACAAGAAATGAAAAACTGTTTTTT.

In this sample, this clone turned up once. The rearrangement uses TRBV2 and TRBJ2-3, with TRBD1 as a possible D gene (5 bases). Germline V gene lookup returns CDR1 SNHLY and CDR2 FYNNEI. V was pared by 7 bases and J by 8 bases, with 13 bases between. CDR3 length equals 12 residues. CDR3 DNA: TGTGCCAGCATTCCAGGGATGGGTACGCAGTATTTT. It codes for CASIPGMGTQYF.

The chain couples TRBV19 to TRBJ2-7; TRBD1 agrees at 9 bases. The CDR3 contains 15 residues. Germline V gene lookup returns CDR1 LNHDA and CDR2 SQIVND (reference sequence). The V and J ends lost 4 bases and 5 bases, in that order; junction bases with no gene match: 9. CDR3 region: CASSKLGQGANEQYF. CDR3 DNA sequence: TGTGCCAGTAGTAAACTGGGACAGGGAGCGAACGAGCAGTACTTC.

This CDR3 is CSVVGGVETEAFF. Here the CDR3 DNA reads TGCAGCGTTGTAGGAGGGGTGGAAACTGAAGCTTTCTTT. V usage is TRBV29-1 and J usage is TRBJ1-1; TRBD1 is a possible D gene (5 bases). The CDR3 extends over 13 amino acids. Germline V gene sequence: CDR1 SQVTM, CDR2 ANQGSEA. Trimming shortened V by 4 bases and J by 5 bases, and 14 bases separated the two germline ends. Full variable domain (rest looked up from reference TRBV29-1 and TRBJ1-1): SAVISQKPSRDICQRGTSLTIQCQVDSQVTMMFWYRQQPGQSLTLIATANQGSEATYESGFVIDKFPISRPNLTFSTLTVSNMSPEDSSIYLCSVVGGVETEAFFGQGTRLTVV.

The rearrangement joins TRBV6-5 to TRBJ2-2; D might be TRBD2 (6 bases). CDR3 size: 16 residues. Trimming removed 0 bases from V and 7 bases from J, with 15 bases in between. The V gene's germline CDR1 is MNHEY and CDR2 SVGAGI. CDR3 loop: CASSYSPSAAGGELFF. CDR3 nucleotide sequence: TGTGCCAGCAGTTACTCGCCTAGCGCCGCAGGCGGGGAGCTGTTTTTT.

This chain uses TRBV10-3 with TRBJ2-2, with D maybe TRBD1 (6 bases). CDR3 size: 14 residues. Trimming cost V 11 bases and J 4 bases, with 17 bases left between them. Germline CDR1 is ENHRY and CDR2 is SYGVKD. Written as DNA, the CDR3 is TGTGCCCACCGCCGGGAAGGGGGCACCGGGGAGCTGTTTTTT. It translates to CAHRREGGTGELFF.

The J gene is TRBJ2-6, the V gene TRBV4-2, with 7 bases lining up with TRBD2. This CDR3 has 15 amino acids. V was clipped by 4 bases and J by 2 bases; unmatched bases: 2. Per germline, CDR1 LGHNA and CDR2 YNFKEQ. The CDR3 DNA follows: TGTGCCAGCAGCCCCGGGACTACTGGGGCCAACGTCCTGACTTTC. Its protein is CASSPGTTGANVLTF.

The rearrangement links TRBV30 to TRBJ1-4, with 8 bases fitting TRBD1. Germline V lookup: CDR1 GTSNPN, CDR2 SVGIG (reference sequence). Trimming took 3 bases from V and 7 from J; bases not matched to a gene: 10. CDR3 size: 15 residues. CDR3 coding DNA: TGTGCCTGGAGAGAAACCAGGGGGCCGGGTGAAAAACTGTTTTTT. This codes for CAWRETRGPGEKLFF.

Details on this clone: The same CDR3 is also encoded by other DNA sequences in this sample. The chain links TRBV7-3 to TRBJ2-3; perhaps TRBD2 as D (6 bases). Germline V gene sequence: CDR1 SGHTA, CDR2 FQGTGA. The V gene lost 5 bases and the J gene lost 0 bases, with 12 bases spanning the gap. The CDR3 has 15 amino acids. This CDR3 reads CASSLSGGSTDTQYF. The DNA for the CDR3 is TGTGCCAGCAGCCTTAGTGGGGGGAGCACAGATACGCAGTATTTT.

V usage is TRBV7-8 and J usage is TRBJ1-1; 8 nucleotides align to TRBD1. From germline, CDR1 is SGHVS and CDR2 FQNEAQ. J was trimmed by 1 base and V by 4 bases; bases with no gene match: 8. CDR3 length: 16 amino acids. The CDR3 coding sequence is TGTGCCAGCAGCTCAACCCTAACAGGGGGGAACACTGAAGCTTTCTTT. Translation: CASSSTLTGGNTEAFF.

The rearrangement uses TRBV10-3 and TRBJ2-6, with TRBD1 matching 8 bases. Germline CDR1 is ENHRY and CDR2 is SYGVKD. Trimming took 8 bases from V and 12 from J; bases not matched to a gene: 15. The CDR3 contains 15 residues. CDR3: CAIGGQGSFSGVLTF. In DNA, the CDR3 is TGTGCCATCGGAGGACAGGGTTCTTTTTCAGGCGTCCTGACTTTC.

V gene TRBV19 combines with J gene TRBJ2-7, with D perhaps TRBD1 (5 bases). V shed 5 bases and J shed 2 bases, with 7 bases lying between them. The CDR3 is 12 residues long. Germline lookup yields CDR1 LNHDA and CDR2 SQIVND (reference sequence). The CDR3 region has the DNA TGTGCCAGTAGTGGGGCGGCCTACGAGCAGTACTTC. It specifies CASSGAAYEQYF.

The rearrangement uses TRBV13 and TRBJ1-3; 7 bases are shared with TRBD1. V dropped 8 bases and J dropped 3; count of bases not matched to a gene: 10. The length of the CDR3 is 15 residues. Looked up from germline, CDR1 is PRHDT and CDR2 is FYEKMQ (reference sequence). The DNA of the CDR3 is TGTGCCAGCTCGACCGGGACAGAAGATGGAAACACCATATATTTT. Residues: CASSTGTEDGNTIYF.

The CDR3 DNA follows: TGTGCCAGCAGTTGGGGGAGGAGGGAGACCCAGTACTTC. It codes for CASSWGRRETQYF. The chain has TRBV6-5 and TRBJ2-5, with D perhaps matching TRBD2 (6 bases). The CDR3 covers 13 residues. The V gene's germline CDR1 is MNHEY and CDR2 SVGAGI. Trimming took 4 bases from V and 5 from J, leaving 11 bases between them.

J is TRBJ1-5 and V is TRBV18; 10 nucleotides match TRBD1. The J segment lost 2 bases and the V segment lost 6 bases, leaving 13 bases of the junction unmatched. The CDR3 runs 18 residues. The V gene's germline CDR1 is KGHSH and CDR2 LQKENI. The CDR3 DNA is TGTGCCAGCTCGTCGGGACAGGGGATGTATTGGGGCAATCAGCCCCAGCATTTT. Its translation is CASSSGQGMYWGNQPQHF.

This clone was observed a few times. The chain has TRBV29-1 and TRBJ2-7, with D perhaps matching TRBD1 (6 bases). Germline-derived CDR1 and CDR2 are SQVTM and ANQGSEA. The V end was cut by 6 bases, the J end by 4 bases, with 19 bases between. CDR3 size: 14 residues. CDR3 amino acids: CSVDPGHGHYEQYF. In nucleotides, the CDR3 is TGCAGCGTAGACCCGGGACACGGTCATTACGAGCAGTACTTC.

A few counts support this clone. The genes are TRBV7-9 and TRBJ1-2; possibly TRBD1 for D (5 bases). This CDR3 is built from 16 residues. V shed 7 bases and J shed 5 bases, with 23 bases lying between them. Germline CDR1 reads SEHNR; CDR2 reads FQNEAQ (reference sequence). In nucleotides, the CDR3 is TGTGCCAGCACCATTAAGGGGCTGACCCCGAAGTATGGCTACACCTTC. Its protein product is CASTIKGLTPKYGYTF.

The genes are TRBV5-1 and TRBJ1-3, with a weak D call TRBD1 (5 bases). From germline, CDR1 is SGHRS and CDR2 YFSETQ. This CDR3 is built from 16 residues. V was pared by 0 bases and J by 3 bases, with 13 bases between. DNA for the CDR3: TGCGCCAGCAGCTTGGATCGGGGGACTGGTGGAAACACCATATATTTT. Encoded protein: CASSLDRGTGGNTIYF.

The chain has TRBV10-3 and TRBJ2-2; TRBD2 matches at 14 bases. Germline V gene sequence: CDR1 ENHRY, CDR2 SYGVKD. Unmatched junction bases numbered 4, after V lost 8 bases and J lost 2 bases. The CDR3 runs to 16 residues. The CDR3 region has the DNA TGTGCCATCCCCGGGACTAGCGGGAGTAACACCGGGGAGCTGTTTTTT. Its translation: CAIPGTSGSNTGELFF.

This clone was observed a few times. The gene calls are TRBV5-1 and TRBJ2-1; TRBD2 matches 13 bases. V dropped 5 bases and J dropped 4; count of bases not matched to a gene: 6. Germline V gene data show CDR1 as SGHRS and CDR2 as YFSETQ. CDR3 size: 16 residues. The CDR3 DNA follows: TGCGCCAGCAGTTTGCGGACTAGCGGGGGTTACAATGAGCAGTTCTTC. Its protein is CASSLRTSGGYNEQFF.

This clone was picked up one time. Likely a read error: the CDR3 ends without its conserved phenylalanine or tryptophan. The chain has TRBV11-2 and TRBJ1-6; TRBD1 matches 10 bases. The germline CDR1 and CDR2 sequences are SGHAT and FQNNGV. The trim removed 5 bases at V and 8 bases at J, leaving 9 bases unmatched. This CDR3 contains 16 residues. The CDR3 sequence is CASSPDRGRLDSPLHL. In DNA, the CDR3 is TGTGCCAGCAGCCCTGACAGGGGGCGGTTGGATTCACCCCTCCACCTT.